The following is a T cell receptor beta chain sequence with its context. This sample was included in a study of blood T cell repertoires in COVID-19. In the study overall: From T cells, B-cell-depleted T cells, or PBMCs came the material, which was cDNA or gDNA.

The V gene lost 5 bases and the J gene lost 4 bases, with 12 bases spanning the gap. This CDR3 is 14 amino acids long. Germline assignment: CDR1 MNHEY and CDR2 SVGAGI. In the original workflow: How many nucleated cells were present was estimated from reference gene primer amplification. Clones were sequenced by immunoSEQ multiplex PCR, and TCRdb holds only the in-frame ones, with some missing. That table furnishes V, J and clone size, whereas the DNA furnished D and trimming. The sample gives roughly 200,000 clones, about 88% of which show up once; roughly a sixth is in the top ten. While infection was still active, Seattle patients were enrolled and then followed longitudinally.

The J gene is TRBJ1-5, the V gene TRBV6-5; D call uncertain. Sequenced material: peripheral blood. The sequence was collected from a man aged 45 to 65 with COVID-19, enrolled during active disease. The CDR3 region is CASSTGSENQPQHF. The CDR3 region has the DNA TGTGCCAGCAGTACCGGGTCCGAAAATCAGCCCCAGCATTTT.